The rows below give T cell receptor beta chains drawn from one sample of a study of blood T cell repertoires in COVID-19. Using immunoSEQ multiplex PCR, the repertoire was profiled, and TCRdb retains in-frame clones only, with some absent. The table includes roughly 130,000 clones, 84% detected once. The sequencing input was peripheral blood. These receptors came from an older woman with acute or convalescent COVID-19. Both conserved end residues are part of each CDR3. The D gene is left open where the match is weak. Where a row states a size, it is once, few, many or the class of an expanded clone; other rows omit it.

J gene,D gene,clone size,V gene,CDR3 protein,CDR3 DNA
TRBJ1-6,TRBD1,-,TRBV5-6,CASSLWDRVNSPLHF,TGTGCCAGCAGCTTGTGGGACAGGGTTAATTCACCCCTCCACTTT
TRBJ1-1,-,-,TRBV7-2,CASSPPFDRRVAFF,TGTGCCAGCAGCCCCCCCTTCGACAGGAGAGTAGCTTTCTTT
TRBJ1-1,TRBD1,-,TRBV2,CASSEEDRVANTEAFF,TGTGCCAGCAGTGAAGAAGACAGGGTGGCGAACACTGAAGCTTTCTTT
TRBJ2-3,-,-,TRBV27,CASSLTVPDTQYF,TGTGCCAGCAGTTTAACGGTCCCAGATACGCAGTATTTT
TRBJ1-2,TRBD1,-,TRBV14,CASSHLSPQTGQGPRGYTF,TGTGCCAGCAGCCATCTCTCACCCCAAACGGGACAGGGCCCGCGGGGCTACACCTTC
TRBJ2-6,TRBD1,-,TRBV5-1,CASSLTGDGANVLTF,TGCGCCAGCAGCCTGACAGGGGATGGGGCCAACGTCCTGACTTTC
TRBJ1-4,-,-,TRBV25-1,CASSETLLGGVAFKLFF,TGTGCCAGCAGTGAGACCCTCCTGGGGGGGGTGGCTTTTAAACTGTTTTTT
TRBJ2-1,TRBD1,-,TRBV5-6,CASSLTRTGDSSYNEQFF,TGTGCCAGCAGCCTTACTAGGACAGGGGATAGCTCCTACAATGAGCAGTTCTTC
TRBJ2-5,TRBD1,-,TRBV7-6,CASSPPTGRGGTQYF,TGTGCCAGCAGCCCCCCGACAGGGAGAGGGGGGACCCAGTACTTC
TRBJ2-3,TRBD2,-,TRBV12-3/TRBV12-4,CASRGTSADTQYF,TGTGCCAGCAGGGGGACTAGTGCAGATACGCAGTATTTT
TRBJ2-7,TRBD2,-,TRBV9,CASSPGLAGGFYEQYF,TGTGCCAGCAGCCCTGGACTAGCGGGGGGCTTTTACGAGCAGTACTTC
TRBJ2-4,TRBD1,-,TRBV7-2,CASSTSGGNIQYF,TGTGCCAGCAGCACCTCAGGGGGAAACATTCAGTACTTC
TRBJ2-7,-,-,TRBV6-1,CASSETGIGSYEQYF,TGTGCCAGCAGTGAAACAGGGATCGGGTCGTACGAGCAGTACTTC
TRBJ1-2,-,once,TRBV3-1/TRBV3-2,CASSQVSGEPYGYTF,TGTGCCAGCAGCCAAGTGAGCGGGGAGCCCTATGGCTACACCTTC
TRBJ2-1,-,-,TRBV11-3,CASSLQGGPGNEQFF,TGTGCCAGCAGCCTGCAAGGAGGGCCGGGCAATGAGCAGTTCTTC
TRBJ1-1,-,-,TRBV29-1,CSVAGAVIWNTEAFF,TGCAGCGTTGCAGGGGCGGTAATTTGGAACACTGAAGCTTTCTTT
TRBJ2-2,-,-,TRBV18,CASSPMRDTGELFF,TGTGCCAGCTCACCTATGAGGGATACCGGGGAGCTGTTTTTT
TRBJ2-3,-,-,TRBV27,CASRGASYTDTQYF,TGTGCCAGCAGGGGGGCCTCCTACACAGATACGCAGTATTTT
TRBJ1-2,TRBD1,-,TRBV30,CAWSKGQLTLEGGYTF,TGTGCCTGGAGTAAGGGACAGCTAACCCTTGAGGGCGGCTACACCTTC
TRBJ1-4,-,-,TRBV19,CASKLRATNEKLFF,TGTGCCAGTAAGTTGAGGGCAACTAATGAAAAACTGTTTTTT
TRBJ1-5,-,-,TRBV7-8,CASSFRIRGGNQPQHF,TGTGCCAGCAGCTTTCGGATCCGAGGAGGCAATCAGCCCCAGCATTTT
TRBJ1-2,TRBD1,-,TRBV18,CASLPTGAWDGYTF,TGTGCCAGTTTACCGACAGGGGCTTGGGATGGCTACACCTTC
TRBJ2-5,-,-,TRBV18,CASSPLATTNNKETQYF,TGTGCCAGCTCACCTCTAGCGACCACCAACAACAAAGAGACCCAGTACTTC
TRBJ2-2,-,-,TRBV5-1,CASSFRSGAGDTGELFF,TGCGCCAGCAGCTTTCGGTCAGGAGCAGGGGACACCGGGGAGCTGTTTTTT
TRBJ2-2,TRBD2,-,TRBV5-4,CASRKSGLADTGELFF,TGTGCCAGCAGAAAGAGCGGACTAGCGGACACCGGGGAGCTGTTTTTT
TRBJ1-2,-,-,TRBV5-4,CASILGDGGNGYTF,TGTGCCAGCATCCTAGGGGACGGGGGTAATGGCTACACCTTC
TRBJ1-5,-,-,TRBV27,CASSFSTGQPQHF,TGTGCCAGCAGTTTCTCCACCGGTCAGCCCCAGCATTTT
TRBJ1-1,TRBD1,-,TRBV5-6,CASSEQGRKAFF,TGTGCCAGCAGCGAACAGGGGAGGAAAGCTTTCTTT
TRBJ2-1,TRBD2,-,TRBV7-9,CASSPRGGDGVNEQFF,TGTGCCAGCAGCCCCCGGGGAGGGGATGGGGTCAATGAGCAGTTCTTC